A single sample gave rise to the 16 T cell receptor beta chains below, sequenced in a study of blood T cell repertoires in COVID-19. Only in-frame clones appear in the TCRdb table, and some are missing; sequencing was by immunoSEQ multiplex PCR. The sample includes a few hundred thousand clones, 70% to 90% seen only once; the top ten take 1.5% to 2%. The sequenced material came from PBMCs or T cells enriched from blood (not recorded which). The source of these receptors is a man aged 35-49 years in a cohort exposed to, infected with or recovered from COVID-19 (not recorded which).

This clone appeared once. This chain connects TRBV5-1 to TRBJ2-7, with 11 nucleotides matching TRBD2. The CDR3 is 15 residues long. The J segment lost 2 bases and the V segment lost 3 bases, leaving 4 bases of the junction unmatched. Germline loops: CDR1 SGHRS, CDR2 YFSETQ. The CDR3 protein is CASSSRLAGTYEQYF. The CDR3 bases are TGCGCCAGCAGCTCCCGACTAGCGGGAACCTACGAGCAGTACTTC.

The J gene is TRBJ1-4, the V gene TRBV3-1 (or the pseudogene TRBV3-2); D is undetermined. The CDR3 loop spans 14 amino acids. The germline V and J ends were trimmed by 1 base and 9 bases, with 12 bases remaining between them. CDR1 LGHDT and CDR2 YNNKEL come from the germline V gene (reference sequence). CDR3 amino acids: CASSQVQNQKKLFF. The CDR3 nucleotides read TGTGCCAGCAGCCAAGTTCAAAATCAAAAAAAACTGTTTTTT.

CDR3 sequence (DNA): TGTGCCACCCTGGACAGCACGATAACTGAAGCTTTCTTT. Protein: CATLDSTITEAFF. This chain joins TRBV28 and TRBJ1-1; tentative D call: TRBD1 (6 bases). Trimming took 10 bases from V and 5 from J, leaving 17 bases between them. This CDR3 is 13 amino acids long. CDR1 and CDR2 from the germline V gene are MDHEN and SYDVKM.

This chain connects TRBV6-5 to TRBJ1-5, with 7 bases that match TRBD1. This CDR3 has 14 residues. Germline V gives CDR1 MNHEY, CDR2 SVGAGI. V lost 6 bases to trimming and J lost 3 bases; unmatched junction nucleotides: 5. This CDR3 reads CASRRQGHNQPQHF. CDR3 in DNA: TGTGCCAGCAGGAGACAGGGTCACAATCAGCCCCAGCATTTT.

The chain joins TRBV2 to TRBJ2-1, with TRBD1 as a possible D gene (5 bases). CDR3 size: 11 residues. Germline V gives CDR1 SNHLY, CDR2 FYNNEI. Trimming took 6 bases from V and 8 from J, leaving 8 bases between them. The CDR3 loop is CASRRRDEQFF. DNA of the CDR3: TGTGCCAGCAGACGCAGGGATGAGCAGTTCTTC.

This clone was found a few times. CDR3 sequence (DNA): TGTGCCAGCAGCCCGCCCCGGGACAGGGTCTACAATGAGCAGTTCTTC. This translates into CASSPPRDRVYNEQFF. This rearrangement joins TRBV7-9 to TRBJ2-1, with 9 nucleotides matching TRBD1. Trimming cost V 5 bases and J 3 bases; bases outside gene matches: 8. This CDR3 spans 16 amino acids. CDR1 SEHNR and CDR2 FQNEAQ come from the germline V gene (reference sequence).

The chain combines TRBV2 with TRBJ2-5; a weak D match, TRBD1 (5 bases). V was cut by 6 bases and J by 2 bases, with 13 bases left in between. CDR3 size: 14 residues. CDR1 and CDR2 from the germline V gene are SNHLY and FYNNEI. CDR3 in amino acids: CASSPVRVQETQYF. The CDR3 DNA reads TGTGCCAGCAGCCCTGTCAGGGTTCAAGAGACCCAGTACTTC.

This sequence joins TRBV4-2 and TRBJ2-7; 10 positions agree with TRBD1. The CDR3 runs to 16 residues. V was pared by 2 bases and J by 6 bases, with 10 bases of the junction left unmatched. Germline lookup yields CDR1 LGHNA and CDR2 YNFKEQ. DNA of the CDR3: TGTGCCAGCAGCCAAAACCGGGACAGGGGAAGTCTCGAGCAGTACTTC. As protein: CASSQNRDRGSLEQYF.

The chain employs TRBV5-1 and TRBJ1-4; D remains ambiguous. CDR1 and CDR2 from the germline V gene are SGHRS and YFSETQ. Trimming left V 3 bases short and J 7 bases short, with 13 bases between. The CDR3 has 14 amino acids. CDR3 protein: CASSSDPESEKLFF. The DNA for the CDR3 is TGCGCCAGCAGCTCCGACCCGGAGAGTGAAAAACTGTTTTTT.

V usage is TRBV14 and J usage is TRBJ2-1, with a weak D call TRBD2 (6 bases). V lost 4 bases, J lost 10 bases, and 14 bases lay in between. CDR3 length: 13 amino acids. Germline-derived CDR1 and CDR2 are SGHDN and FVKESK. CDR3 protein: CASSLPGAPEQFF. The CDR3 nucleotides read TGTGCCAGCAGCCTTCCGGGAGCACCGGAGCAGTTCTTC.

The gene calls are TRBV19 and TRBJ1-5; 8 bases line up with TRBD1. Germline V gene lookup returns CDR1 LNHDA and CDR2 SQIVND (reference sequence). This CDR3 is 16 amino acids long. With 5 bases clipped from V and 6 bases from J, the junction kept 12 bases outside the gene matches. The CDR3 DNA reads TGTGCCAGTAGTCCCAGGACAGGGATGAATGGTCAGCCCCAGCATTTT. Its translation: CASSPRTGMNGQPQHF.

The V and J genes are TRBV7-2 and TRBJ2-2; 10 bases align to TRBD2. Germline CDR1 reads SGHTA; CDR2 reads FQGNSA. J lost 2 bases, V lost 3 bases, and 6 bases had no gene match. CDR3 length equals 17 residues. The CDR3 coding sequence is TGTGCCAGCAGCTTCCCAGCGGGAGGGAGAAACACCGGGGAGCTGTTTTTT. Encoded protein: CASSFPAGGRNTGELFF.

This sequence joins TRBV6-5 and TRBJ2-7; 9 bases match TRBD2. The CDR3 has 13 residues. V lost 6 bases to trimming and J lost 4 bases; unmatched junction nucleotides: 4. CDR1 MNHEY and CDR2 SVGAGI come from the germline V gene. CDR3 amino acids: CASRREGRYEQYF. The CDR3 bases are TGTGCCAGCAGGCGGGAGGGCAGATACGAGCAGTACTTC.

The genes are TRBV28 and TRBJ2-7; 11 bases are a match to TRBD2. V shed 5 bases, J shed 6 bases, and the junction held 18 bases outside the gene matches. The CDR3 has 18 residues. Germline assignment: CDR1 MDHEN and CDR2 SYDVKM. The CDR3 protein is CASSPSGSKRLAGTEQYF. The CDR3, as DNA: TGTGCCAGCAGTCCAAGTGGGAGTAAGAGACTAGCGGGAACCGAGCAGTACTTC.

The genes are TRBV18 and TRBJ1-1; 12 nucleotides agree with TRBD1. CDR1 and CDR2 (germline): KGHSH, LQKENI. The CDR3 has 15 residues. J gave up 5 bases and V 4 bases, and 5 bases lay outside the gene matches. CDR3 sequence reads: CASSLGQGARTEAFF. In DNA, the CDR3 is TGTGCCAGCTCACTGGGACAGGGGGCGCGGACTGAAGCTTTCTTT.

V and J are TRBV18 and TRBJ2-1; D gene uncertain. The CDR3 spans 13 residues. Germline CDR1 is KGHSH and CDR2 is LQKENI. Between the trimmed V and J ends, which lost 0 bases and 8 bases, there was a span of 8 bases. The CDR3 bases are TGTGCCAGCTCACCACCGATCCGGGATGAGCAGTTCTTC. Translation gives CASSPPIRDEQFF.